These 30 T cell receptor beta chains originate from one sample sequenced in a study of blood T cells in healthy people across ages. Together with a sample-barcoded 5' primer, a J-beta primer mix was included in a second PCR lasting about 7 to 11 cycles. TCRdb processed the 5' RACE reads anew with MiXCR; each CDR3 protein has one entry. The sample consists of 600,000 or so distinct CDR3 sequences, roughly 21% of them appearing once. Source material: blood. These receptors were obtained from a man in his 70s in good health.

This clonotype has a count of ten or more. The rearrangement uses TRBV3-1 and TRBJ2-7; 11 bases line up with TRBD2. The V and J ends lost 4 bases and 10 bases, in that order; junction bases with no gene match: 12. Germline CDR1 reads LGHDT; CDR2 reads YNNKEL (reference sequence). There are 15 residues in the CDR3. Here the CDR3 DNA reads TGTGCCAGCAGCCCAGGGACTAGCGGTCGTCCTACCCAGTACTTC. Translation: CASSPGTSGRPTQYF.

CDR3 protein: CASSDGLGASGLFF. The CDR3 DNA reads TGTGCCAGCAGTGACGGGCTGGGGGCATCGGGACTGTTTTTT. V is TRBV6-1 and J is TRBJ1-4; TRBD1 might be the D (6 bases). Germline CDR1 reads MNHNS; CDR2 reads SASEGT. The germline V and J ends were trimmed by 3 bases and 13 bases, with 18 bases remaining between them. The CDR3 consists of 14 residues.

This clonotype appeared a few times. V usage is TRBV7-3 and J usage is TRBJ2-1; D gene unclear. This CDR3 has 16 amino acids. The V end lost 4 bases, the J end lost 0 bases, and 13 bases lay between the germline ends. Per germline, CDR1 SGHTA and CDR2 FQGTGA. The CDR3 sequence: CASSSLDGTSYNEQFF. The DNA for the CDR3 is TGTGCCAGCAGCTCCCTTGACGGAACCTCCTACAATGAGCAGTTCTTC.

V is TRBV3-1 and J is TRBJ2-6; 7 bases line up with TRBD1. The CDR3 consists of 17 residues. With V trimmed by 5 bases and J by 0 bases, 7 bases remained unmatched. CDR1 and CDR2 (germline): LGHDT, YNNKEL (reference sequence). As DNA, the CDR3 is TGTGCCAGCAGCAAAATGACAGGGAGCTCTGGGGCCAACGTCCTGACTTTC. Its translation is CASSKMTGSSGANVLTF. Complete variable domain (other parts from reference TRBV3-1 and TRBJ2-6): DTAVSQTPKYLVTQMGNDKSIKCEQNLGHDTMYWYKQDSKKFLKIMFSYNNKELIINETVPNRFSPKSPDKAHLNLHINSLELGDSAVYFCASSKMTGSSGANVLTFGAGSRLTVL.

In this sample, this clonotype turned up a few times. The J gene is TRBJ2-6, the V gene TRBV2; D call uncertain. Germline CDR1 is SNHLY and CDR2 is FYNNEI. The CDR3 spans 13 residues. The V end lost 7 bases, the J end lost 0 bases, and 4 bases lay between the germline ends. The CDR3 spells CASTGSGANVLTF. The CDR3 nucleotides are TGTGCCAGCACAGGCTCTGGGGCCAACGTCCTGACTTTC.

This clonotype was counted a few times. This chain uses TRBV7-9 with TRBJ2-3; no firm D call. Germline assignment: CDR1 SEHNR and CDR2 FQNEAQ (reference sequence). The length of the CDR3 is 15 residues. Trimming removed 1 base from V and 5 bases from J, with 13 bases in between. The CDR3, as DNA: TGTGCCAGCAGCTTAGAGCTGATTTCCATAGATACGCAGTATTTT. It encodes CASSLELISIDTQYF.

This clonotype was found many times. The chain uses TRBV14 and TRBJ2-1, with D unresolved. The CDR3 sequence is 11 residues long. Trimming left V 2 bases short and J 4 bases short, with 0 bases between. The germline V gene encodes CDR1 SGHDN and CDR2 FVKESK. Written as DNA, the CDR3 is TGTGCCAGCAGCCAATACAATGAGCAGTTCTTC. Its protein is CASSQYNEQFF.

This clonotype was detected ten times or more. The V gene is TRBV9, the J gene TRBJ2-1; TRBD2 matches at 8 bases. The CDR3 consists of 15 residues. Germline V gives CDR1 SGDLS, CDR2 YYNGEE. V was pared by 0 bases and J by 1 base, with 0 bases of the junction left unmatched. For the CDR3, the DNA is TGTGCCAGCAGCGTAGCGGGAGGGTCCTACAATGAGCAGTTCTTC. Translation: CASSVAGGSYNEQFF.

This clonotype was seen a handful of times. The gene calls are TRBV20-1 and TRBJ2-7, with D maybe TRBD1 (8 bases). Per the germline V gene, CDR1 is DFQATT and CDR2 is SNEGSKA (reference sequence). The CDR3 is made up of 16 amino acids. Trimming cost V 2 bases and J 2 bases, with 19 bases left between them. The CDR3 sequence is CSARTERGQATYEQYF. In DNA, the CDR3 is TGCAGTGCTAGAACCGAGCGGGGACAGGCTACCTACGAGCAGTACTTC.

The chain recombines TRBV7-9 with TRBJ2-5; no reliable D call. This CDR3 has 13 amino acids. The germline V and J ends were trimmed by 5 bases and 0 bases, with 7 bases remaining between them. Germline-derived CDR1 and CDR2 are SEHNR and FQNEAQ (reference sequence). The DNA of the CDR3 is TGTGCCAGCAGCACTATAAACCAAGAGACCCAGTACTTC. Residues: CASSTINQETQYF.

This clonotype was seen a few times. This sequence joins TRBV5-1 and TRBJ2-7; weak D call: TRBD1 (6 bases). Per the germline V gene, CDR1 is SGHRS and CDR2 is YFSETQ. The CDR3 has 14 residues. V lost 5 bases to trimming and J lost 0 bases, with 12 bases between them. Written as DNA, the CDR3 is TGCGCCAGCAGGCGACAGGACAACTCCTACGAGCAGTACTTC. This translates into CASRRQDNSYEQYF.

This clonotype was counted ten times or more. The gene calls are TRBV21-1 and TRBJ2-7; the table's D call, TRBD1, was not checked against the DNA. TRBV21-1 is listed as a pseudogene. This CDR3 has 14 residues. CDR3 DNA: TGTGCCAGCGGCAACAGGGATTACACCTACGAGCAGTACTTC. Translation: CASGNRDYTYEQYF.

The CDR3 nucleotides read TGTGCCAGTAGACGGGAGTCGGTTTACAATGAGCAGTTCTTC. It translates to CASRRESVYNEQFF. The rearrangement uses TRBV19 and TRBJ2-1; D is perhaps TRBD2 (6 bases). The germline CDR1 and CDR2 sequences are LNHDA and SQIVND (reference sequence). The CDR3 loop spans 14 amino acids. The germline V and J ends were trimmed by 6 bases and 4 bases, with 13 bases remaining between them.

In this sample, this clonotype turned up many times. One junction end does not reproduce the germline sequence, and a read error may be involved. The CDR3 spells CASSLGGGLNTEAFF. The CDR3 bases are TGCGCCAGCAGCTTGGGGGGGGGTTTGAACACTGAAGCTTTCTTT. The chain links TRBV7-2 to TRBJ1-1; D is perhaps TRBD1 (5 bases). The CDR3 loop spans 15 amino acids. Germline-derived CDR1 and CDR2 are SGHTA and FQGNSA.

CDR3 residues: CSYKYNEQFF. Written as DNA, the CDR3 is TGCAGCTACAAATACAATGAGCAGTTCTTC. This sequence joins TRBV29-1 and TRBJ2-1; the D is unclear. V lost 8 bases, J lost 4 bases, and 6 bases lay in between. The CDR3 runs to 10 residues. In germline, CDR1 is SQVTM, CDR2 ANQGSEA.

This chain links TRBV14 with TRBJ2-4, with unresolved D. This CDR3 contains 15 residues. The germline V gene encodes CDR1 SGHDN and CDR2 FVKESK. V was trimmed by 0 bases and J by 1 base, leaving 7 bases between them. In DNA, the CDR3 is TGTGCCAGCAGCCAAGATGTCGGGGCCAAAAACATTCAGTACTTC. Protein sequence: CASSQDVGAKNIQYF.

The chain joins TRBV5-1 to TRBJ2-5; unclear D gene. The J call may be faulty, since TRBJ2-7 better matches the DNA end. The CDR3 loop spans 15 amino acids. Germline V CDR1 and CDR2: SGHRS, YFSETQ. CDR3 coding DNA: TGCGCCAGCAGCTTGGGATCGACGCAACCGTACGAGCAGTACTTC. It translates to CASSLGSTQPYEQYF.

This clonotype was detected many times. This chain connects TRBV12-3 or TRBV12-4 to TRBJ2-5; 9 bases map to TRBD2. The J call is in doubt because the DNA end fits TRBJ2-7 better. The CDR3 contains 12 residues. The DNA of the CDR3 is TGTGCCAGCAAGGCGGGAGGGTACGAGCAGTACTTC. Encoded protein: CASKAGGYEQYF.

This clonotype has only a few counts. V usage is TRBV29-1 and J usage is TRBJ2-7; D might be TRBD1 (6 bases). This CDR3 comprises 13 residues. Germline loops: CDR1 SQVTM, CDR2 ANQGSEA. V lost 6 bases, J lost 7 bases, and 19 bases lay in between. The CDR3 nucleotides are TGCAGCGTGTGCCGGGACAACAATGGTGAGCAGTACTTC. Its protein product is CSVCRDNNGEQYF.

Note on this clonotype: Because it lacks the conserved phenylalanine or tryptophan at the end, this CDR3 is likely a read error. This chain links TRBV20-1 with TRBJ2-1; D gene uncertain. The germline V and J ends were trimmed by 5 bases and 0 bases, with 17 bases remaining between them. Per germline, CDR1 DFQATT and CDR2 SNEGSKA (reference sequence). CDR3 size: 16 residues. In nucleotides, the CDR3 is TGCAGTGCTCTGGCGCGGAGCTCAAGCTCCTACAATGAGCAGTTCCTC. Protein: CSALARSSSSYNEQFL.

The rearrangement joins TRBV10-3 to TRBJ2-2; the match to TRBD1 covers 7 bases. The CDR3 sequence is 16 residues long. V was clipped by 6 bases and J by 5 bases; unmatched bases: 12. Looked up from germline, CDR1 is ENHRY and CDR2 is SYGVKD. The CDR3: CAIRYETGTSTGELFF. CDR3 coding DNA: TGTGCCATCAGATATGAGACAGGGACGAGTACCGGGGAGCTGTTTTTT.

Of note for this clonotype: A read error may be the cause here, since a much bigger clone is one base away. The chain recombines TRBV7-2 with TRBJ2-3, with D hard to call. The CDR3 sequence is 14 residues long. The ends were cut back, 2 bases at V and 2 bases at J, with 8 bases in the middle. Germline CDR1 is SGHTA and CDR2 is FQGNSA. The CDR3 spells CASSLRGITDTQYF. The DNA for the CDR3 is TGTGCCAGCAGCTTAAGAGGCATCACAGATACGCAGTATTTT.

The rearrangement links TRBV7-9 to TRBJ2-2; 7 bases agree with TRBD2. The CDR3 is 15 amino acids. V was clipped by 7 bases and J by 7 bases; unmatched bases: 12. CDR1 is SEHNR, CDR2 FQNEAQ, per germline (reference sequence). DNA of the CDR3: TGTGCCAGCACCGGGAGGAGCGCCTTCGGCGGGGAGCTGTTTTTT. It codes for CASTGRSAFGGELFF.

This clonotype has a single count. The rearrangement joins TRBV12-3 or TRBV12-4 to TRBJ2-7, with 8 bases lining up with TRBD2. This CDR3 contains 14 residues. The ends lost 7 bases at V and 5 bases at J; junction bases unmatched: 10. CDR3 in DNA: TGTGCCAGCACCACCCTTAGCGGGAATAACGAGCAGTACTTC. It translates to CASTTLSGNNEQYF.

The chain recombines TRBV7-9 with TRBJ2-5; the D gene is possibly TRBD1 (6 bases). Trimming left V 8 bases short and J 2 bases short, with 15 bases between. The CDR3 sequence is 14 residues long. From germline, CDR1 is SEHNR and CDR2 FQNEAQ (reference sequence). The CDR3 DNA reads TGTGCCAGCCATACCCCGGGACAACAAGAGACCCAGTACTTC. This gives the protein CASHTPGQQETQYF.

Only a few counts were recorded for this clonotype. This sequence joins TRBV15 and TRBJ2-2, with 7 bases lining up with TRBD1. J gave up 4 bases and V 5 bases, and 4 bases lay outside the gene matches. Germline lookup yields CDR1 LNHNV and CDR2 YYDKDF (reference sequence). This CDR3 contains 14 residues. The chain's CDR3 is CATSRRDSTGELFF. The DNA of the CDR3 is TGTGCCACCAGCCGACGGGACAGCACCGGGGAGCTGTTTTTT.

This clonotype came up a few times. The chain links TRBV20-1 to TRBJ2-5, with D possibly TRBD1 on 6 matching bases. V was cut by 6 bases and J by 5 bases, with 13 bases left in between. From germline, CDR1 is DFQATT and CDR2 SNEGSKA (reference sequence). The CDR3 has 12 amino acids. The CDR3 sequence is CSAARGQETQYF. For the CDR3, the DNA is TGCAGTGCCGCCAGGGGTCAGGAGACCCAGTACTTC.

This clonotype appeared a single time. The junction differs from germline at one of its ends, possibly a read error. The chain joins TRBV6-1 to TRBJ2-4; 9 bases agree with TRBD1. The CDR3 sequence is 17 residues long. Germline loops: CDR1 MNHNS, CDR2 SASEGT. Here the CDR3 DNA reads TGTGCCAGCAGTGGCCCGACAGGGGGGTCGTCCAAAAACATTCGGTACTTC. This codes for CASSGPTGGSSKNIRYF.

The V call is TRBV27, the J call TRBJ1-2, with D possibly being TRBD1 (5 bases). The germline gives CDR1 MNHEY, CDR2 SMNVEV (reference sequence). The CDR3 covers 17 residues. V lost 1 base and J lost 4, with 19 bases in between. Here the CDR3 reads CASSLYPGPTGGYGYTF. The CDR3 DNA is TGTGCCAGCAGTTTATATCCGGGACCCACCGGGGGCTATGGCTACACCTTC.

The genes are TRBV6-5 and TRBJ2-1; TRBD1 might be the D (6 bases). This CDR3 spans 15 amino acids. V lost 4 bases, J lost 7 bases, and 17 bases lay in between. Looked up from germline, CDR1 is MNHEY and CDR2 is SVGAGI. The CDR3 sequence: CASSSSGHPVNEQFF. The CDR3, as DNA: TGTGCCAGCAGTTCCTCGGGACACCCTGTTAATGAGCAGTTCTTC.